The following is a TCR beta chain sequence with its context. The antigen is undetermined. V was clipped by 5 bases and J by 2 bases; unmatched bases: 6. The germline V gene encodes CDR1 SEHNR and CDR2 FQNEAQ (reference sequence). This CDR3 contains 15 residues. The entry originates in a study of T cells after yellow fever vaccination. Study results and limitations: Sorted repertoires could include abundant contaminating clonotypes from bulk cells.

UMIs and a universal primer site were added when TCR cDNA was made by 5'RACE template switching. TCRdb reprocessed the 5' RACE reads via MiXCR and lists one record per CDR3 protein. The sample consists of a few hundred thousand distinct CDR3 sequences, approximately 19% of them appearing once. This clonotype originated in a man between 18 and 29 years old who received the YFV17D yellow fever vaccine. The gene calls are TRBV7-9 and TRBJ2-3, with 8 bases aligning to TRBD1. Here the sequenced sample was PBMCs, taken before the yellow fever booster vaccination. The CDR3 protein is CASSLGQEYTDTQYF. The CDR3 nucleotides are TGTGCCAGCAGCCTGGGACAGGAGTACACAGATACGCAGTATTTT.